These 13 T cell receptor beta chains came from one sample sequenced in a study of blood T cell repertoires in COVID-19. Sequencing used immunoSEQ multiplex PCR; TCRdb keeps in-frame clones, though not all of them. The table includes 500,000 to 600,000 clones, about 88% detected once. The sequencing input was peripheral blood. The origin of the receptors is a woman aged 50 to 65 with COVID-19, enrolled during active disease.

The chain uses TRBV11-3 and TRBJ2-1, with TRBD2 matching over 7 bases. V was pared by 5 bases and J by 10 bases, with 5 bases of the junction left unmatched. The CDR3 sequence is 12 residues long. Germline values: CDR1 SGHNT, CDR2 YENEEA. This CDR3 reads CASSPSGLEQFF. CDR3 sequence (DNA): TGTGCCAGCAGCCCTAGCGGTCTAGAGCAGTTCTTC.

The chain recombines TRBV7-8 with TRBJ2-2, with D possibly matching TRBD1 (6 bases). V lost 5 bases and J lost 6, with 16 bases in between. There are 15 residues in the CDR3. Germline-derived CDR1 and CDR2 are SGHVS and FQNEAQ. The DNA of the CDR3 is TGTGCCAGCAGCCCATTTGCAGGGGAACCCGGGGAGCTGTTTTTT. It specifies CASSPFAGEPGELFF.

This clone was found a few times. The chain is built from TRBV19 and TRBJ2-1, with 7 bases that match TRBD2. Germline lookup yields CDR1 LNHDA and CDR2 SQIVND (reference sequence). The CDR3 loop spans 12 amino acids. The V gene end was trimmed by 1 base and the J gene end by 14 bases; junction bases not matched to a gene: 5. CDR3 nucleotide sequence: TGTGCCAGTAGTATAGGGGGGGGGAAAAAGTTCTTC. This encodes CASSIGGGKKFF. Based on the CDR3 plus reference TRBV19 and TRBJ2-1, the full variable domain is DGGITQSPKYLFRKEGQNVTLSCEQNLNHDAMYWYRQDPGQGLRLIYYSQIVNDFQKGDIAEGYSVSREKKESFPLTVTSAQKNPTAFYLCASSIGGGKKFFGPGTRLTVL.

This chain uses TRBV19 with TRBJ2-3; 13 bases agree with TRBD2. The CDR3 loop spans 14 amino acids. CDR1 LNHDA and CDR2 SQIVND come from the germline V gene (reference sequence). The ends lost 6 bases at V and 9 bases at J; junction bases unmatched: 6. In DNA form, the CDR3 reads TGTGCCAGTAGGACTAGCGGGGGGCAAAGGACGCAGTATTTT. This gives the protein CASRTSGGQRTQYF.

This chain connects TRBV6-6 to TRBJ2-1; D may be TRBD1 (6 bases). Germline CDR1 and CDR2: MNHNY and SVGAGI (reference sequence). This CDR3 region has 13 residues. The V gene lost 2 bases and the J gene lost 7 bases, with 9 bases spanning the gap. The chain's CDR3 is CASSYHRVNEQFF. CDR3 nucleotides: TGTGCCAGCAGTTACCACAGGGTAAATGAGCAGTTCTTC.

This clone was found a few times. This chain connects TRBV30 to TRBJ1-1; D is ambiguous. Germline assignment: CDR1 GTSNPN and CDR2 SVGIG (reference sequence). The CDR3 length is 13 residues. V was cut by 4 bases and J by 3 bases, with 12 bases left in between. The CDR3 sequence: CAWKRMADTEAFF. The CDR3 DNA sequence: TGTGCCTGGAAGAGAATGGCGGACACTGAAGCTTTCTTT.

With respect to this clone: Distinct nucleotide sequences in the sample also encode this CDR3. V is TRBV4-1 and J is TRBJ1-1; D ambiguous. This CDR3 spans 13 amino acids. V was clipped by 4 bases and J by 2 bases, with 8 bases between them. In germline, CDR1 is MGHRA, CDR2 YSYEKL. CDR3 sequence (DNA): TGCGCCAGCAGCCCCTCGGGAAACACTGAAGCTTTCTTT. Protein: CASSPSGNTEAFF.

This chain uses TRBV6-5 with TRBJ1-1; TRBD1 matches at 8 bases. The CDR3 consists of 13 residues. The J segment lost 6 bases and the V segment lost 10 bases, leaving 10 bases of the junction unmatched. CDR1 and CDR2 from the germline V gene are MNHEY and SVGAGI. CDR3 nucleotide sequence: TGTGCCACGTCCGGGACAGGTGGGGCTGAAGCTTTCTTT. Translated: CATSGTGGAEAFF.

This chain connects TRBV19 to TRBJ1-6; D call uncertain. The germline V gene has CDR1 LNHDA and CDR2 SQIVND (reference sequence). The CDR3 is made up of 16 amino acids. Trimming took off 5 bases at V and 1 base at J, with 12 bases between the two ends. In DNA form, the CDR3 reads TGTGCCAGTAGTGACCGGGTTGGGTCCTATAATTCACCCCTCCACTTT. The encoded protein is CASSDRVGSYNSPLHF.

The chain carries TRBV9 and TRBJ2-1, with 11 bases lining up with TRBD2. The CDR3 loop spans 16 amino acids. Germline assignment: CDR1 SGDLS and CDR2 YYNGEE. V dropped 0 bases and J dropped 7; count of bases not matched to a gene: 6. CDR3 in DNA: TGTGCCAGCAGCGTAGGCGGAGGGACTAGCGGTAATGAGCAGTTCTTC. This translates into CASSVGGGTSGNEQFF.

The CDR3 protein is CASSQKGLAYEQYF. The CDR3, as DNA: TGTGCCAGCAGCCAAAAAGGACTAGCGTACGAGCAGTACTTC. This chain links TRBV3-1 (or the pseudogene TRBV3-2) with TRBJ2-7; 9 bases match TRBD2. Trimming removed 2 bases from V and 4 bases from J; junction bases left unmatched: 3. The CDR3 is 14 residues long. Germline-derived CDR1 and CDR2 are LGHDT and YNNKEL (reference sequence).

The chain joins TRBV7-2 to TRBJ2-7; possible D gene TRBD1, 6 bases. The CDR3 sequence is 14 residues long. Between the trimmed V and J ends, which lost 3 bases and 2 bases, there was a span of 11 bases. Germline CDR1 SGHTA, CDR2 FQGNSA. CDR3 DNA sequence: TGTGCCAGCAGCTTGAGCCGGGACACCTACGAGCAGTACTTC. As protein: CASSLSRDTYEQYF.

This clone has a single count. The rearrangement links TRBV6-2 or TRBV6-3 to TRBJ2-2; 8 bases agree with TRBD1. Germline assignment: CDR1 MNHEY and CDR2 SVGEGT. The trim removed 5 bases at V and 6 bases at J, leaving 5 bases unmatched. The CDR3 sequence is 14 residues long. For the CDR3, the DNA is TGTGCCAGCAGTCCAGGGGGCCCGGCCGGGGAGCTGTTTTTT. Translated, it gives CASSPGGPAGELFF.